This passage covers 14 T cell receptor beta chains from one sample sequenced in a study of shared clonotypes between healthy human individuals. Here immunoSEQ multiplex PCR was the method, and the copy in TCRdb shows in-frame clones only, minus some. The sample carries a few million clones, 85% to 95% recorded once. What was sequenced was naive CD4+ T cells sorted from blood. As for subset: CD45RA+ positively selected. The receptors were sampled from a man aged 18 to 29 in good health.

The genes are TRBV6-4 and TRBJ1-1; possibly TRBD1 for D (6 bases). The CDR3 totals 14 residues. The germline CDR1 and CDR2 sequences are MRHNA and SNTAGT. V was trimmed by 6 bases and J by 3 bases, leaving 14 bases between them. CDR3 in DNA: TGTGCCAGCAGCCCGAGGGGGGCCGACACTGAAGCTTTCTTT. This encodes CASSPRGADTEAFF.

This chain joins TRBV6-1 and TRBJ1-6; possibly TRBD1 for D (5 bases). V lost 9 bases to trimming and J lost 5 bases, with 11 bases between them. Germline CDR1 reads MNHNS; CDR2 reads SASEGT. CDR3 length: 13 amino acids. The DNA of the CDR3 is TGTGCCAGTAGGGGTTCCGATAATTCACCCCTCCACTTT. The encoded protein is CASRGSDNSPLHF.

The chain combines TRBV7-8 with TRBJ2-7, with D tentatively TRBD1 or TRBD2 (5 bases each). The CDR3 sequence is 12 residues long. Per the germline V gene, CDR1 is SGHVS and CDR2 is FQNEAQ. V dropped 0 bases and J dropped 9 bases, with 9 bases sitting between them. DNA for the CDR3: TGTGCCAGCAGCTTAGCGTCCGGGACGCAGTACTTC. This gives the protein CASSLASGTQYF. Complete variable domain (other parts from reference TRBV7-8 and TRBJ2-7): GAGVSQSPRYKVAKRGQDVALRCDPISGHVSLFWYQQALGQGPEFLTYFQNEAQLDKSGLPSDRFFAERPEGSVSTLKIQRTQQEDSAVYLCASSLASGTQYFGPGTRLTVT.

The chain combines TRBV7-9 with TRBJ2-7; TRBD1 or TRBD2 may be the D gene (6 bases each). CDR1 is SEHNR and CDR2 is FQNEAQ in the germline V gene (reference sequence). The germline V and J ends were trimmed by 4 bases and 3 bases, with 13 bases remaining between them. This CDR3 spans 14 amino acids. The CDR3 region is CASSSLGGIYEQYF. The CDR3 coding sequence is TGTGCCAGCAGCTCCTTAGGGGGGATCTACGAGCAGTACTTC.

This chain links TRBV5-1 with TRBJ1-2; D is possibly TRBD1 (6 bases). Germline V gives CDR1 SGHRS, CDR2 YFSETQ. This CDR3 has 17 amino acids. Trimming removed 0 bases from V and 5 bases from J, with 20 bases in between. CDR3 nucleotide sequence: TGCGCCAGCAGCTTGGATCCCAGCCCAGGGGTCGGATATGGCTACACCTTC. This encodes CASSLDPSPGVGYGYTF.

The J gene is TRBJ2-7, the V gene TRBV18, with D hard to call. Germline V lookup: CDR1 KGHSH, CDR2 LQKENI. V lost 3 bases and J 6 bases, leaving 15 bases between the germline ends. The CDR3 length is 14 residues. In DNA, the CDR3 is TGTGCCAGCTCACCCGGGTTCGAGCTATCCGAGCAGTACTTC. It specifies CASSPGFELSEQYF.

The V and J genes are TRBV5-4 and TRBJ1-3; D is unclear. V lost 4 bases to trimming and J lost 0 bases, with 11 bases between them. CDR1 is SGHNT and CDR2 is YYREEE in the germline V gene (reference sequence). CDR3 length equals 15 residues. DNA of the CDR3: TGTGCCAGCAGCCCGGATCAGAGCTCTGGAAACACCATATATTTT. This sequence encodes CASSPDQSSGNTIYF.

This CDR3 reads CASRESGWELFF. The CDR3 DNA is TGTGCCAGCAGGGAATCTGGGTGGGAACTGTTTTTT. V gene TRBV2 combines with J gene TRBJ1-4; no reliable D call. Germline V lookup: CDR1 SNHLY, CDR2 FYNNEI. Deletions cut 6 bases from V and 12 bases from J, with 14 bases between. CDR3 length: 12 residues. Full variable domain (outside the CDR3, taken from reference TRBV2 and TRBJ1-4): EPEVTQTPSHQVTQMGQEVILRCVPISNHLYFYWYRQILGQKVEFLVSFYNNEISEKSEIFDDQFSVERPDGSNFTLKIRSTKLEDSAMYFCASRESGWELFFGSGTQLSVL.

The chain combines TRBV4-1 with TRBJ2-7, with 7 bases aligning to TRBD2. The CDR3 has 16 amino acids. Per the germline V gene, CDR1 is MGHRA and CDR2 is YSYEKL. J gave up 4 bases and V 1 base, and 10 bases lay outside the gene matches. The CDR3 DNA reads TGCGCCAGCAGCCAAGGGGGGGGGAGGTTTATGTACGAGCAGTACTTC. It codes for CASSQGGGRFMYEQYF.

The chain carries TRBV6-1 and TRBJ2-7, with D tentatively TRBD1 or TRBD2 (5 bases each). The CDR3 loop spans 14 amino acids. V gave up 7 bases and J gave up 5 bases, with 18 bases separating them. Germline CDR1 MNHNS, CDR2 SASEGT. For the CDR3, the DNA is TGTGCCAGCATCTGGGACGGACCTCCCCACGAGCAGTACTTC. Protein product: CASIWDGPPHEQYF.

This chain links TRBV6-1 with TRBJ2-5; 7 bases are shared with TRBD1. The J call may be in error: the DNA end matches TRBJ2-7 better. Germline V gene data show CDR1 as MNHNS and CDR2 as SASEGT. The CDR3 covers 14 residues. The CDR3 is CASSVPGQQYEQYF. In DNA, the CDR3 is TGTGCCAGCAGTGTTCCGGGACAGCAATACGAGCAGTACTTC.

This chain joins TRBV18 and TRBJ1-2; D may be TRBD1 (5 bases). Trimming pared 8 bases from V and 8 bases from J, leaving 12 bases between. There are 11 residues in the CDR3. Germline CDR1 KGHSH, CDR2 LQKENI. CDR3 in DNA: TGTGCCAGCACAAGGAGGGACGGCTACACCTTC. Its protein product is CASTRRDGYTF.

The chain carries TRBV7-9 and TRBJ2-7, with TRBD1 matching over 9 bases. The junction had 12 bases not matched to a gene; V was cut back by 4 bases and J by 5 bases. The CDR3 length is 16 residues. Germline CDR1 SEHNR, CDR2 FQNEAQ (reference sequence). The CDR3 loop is CASSYIPGQGVNEQYF. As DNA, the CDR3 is TGTGCCAGCAGCTACATACCGGGACAGGGTGTCAACGAGCAGTACTTC.

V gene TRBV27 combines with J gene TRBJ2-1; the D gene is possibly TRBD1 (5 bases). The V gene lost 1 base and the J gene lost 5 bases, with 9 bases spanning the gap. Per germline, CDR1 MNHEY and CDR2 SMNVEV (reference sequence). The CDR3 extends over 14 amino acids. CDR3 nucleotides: TGTGCCAGCAGTTTATTAGACAGAAACAATGAGCAGTTCTTC. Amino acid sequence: CASSLLDRNNEQFF.